This T cell receptor beta chain was observed in a study of shared clonotypes between healthy human individuals. Genomic DNA belonging to each subset was distributed in equal measure over several immunoSEQ plates. Assay used: immunoSEQ multiplex PCR; TCRdb lists only in-frame clones, some missing. The sample has about 2 million clones; 85% to 95% are singletons. Trimming removed 1 base from V and 5 bases from J; junction bases left unmatched: 10. The CDR3 contains 17 residues. Germline V lookup: CDR1 MGHRA, CDR2 YSYEKL. Donors, healthy HIV-negative adults, lacked recent acute infections or vaccinations.

The TCR originated in a man aged 18 to 30 in good health. V is TRBV4-1 and J is TRBJ1-4; 7 bases map to TRBD1. Sequencing input: naive CD4+ T cells sorted from blood. Subset described: CD45RA+ positively selected. CDR3 nucleotide sequence: TGCGCCAGCAGCCAAGGCCCCGGACAGGAGCAAAATGAAAAACTGTTTTTT. It yields the protein CASSQGPGQEQNEKLFF.